This passage covers 13 T cell receptor beta chains from one sample sequenced in a study of cytomegalovirus exposure and HLA in healthy donors. A multiplex PCR was run with 60 Vbeta primers and 13 Jbeta primers. Using immunoSEQ multiplex PCR, the repertoire was profiled, and TCRdb retains in-frame clones only, with some absent. The sample comprises about 130,000 clones, 60% to 80% of which are singletons, and 1.2% rests with the top ten. The sequencing sample was made of PBMCs. These receptors were collected from a man aged 50-59 years in good health and CMV-seronegative.

The V call is TRBV28, the J call TRBJ2-7, with 10 bases that match TRBD2. CDR1 is MDHEN and CDR2 is SYDVKM in the germline V gene. V trimming: 4 bases; J trimming: 5 bases; junction bases outside the gene matches: 11. This CDR3 spans 16 amino acids. The CDR3 is CASSWTSGLRWDEQYF. CDR3 DNA: TGTGCCAGCAGTTGGACTAGCGGCCTAAGGTGGGACGAGCAGTACTTC. The complete variable domain, with remaining parts taken from reference TRBV28 and TRBJ2-7, reads DVKVTQSSRYLVKRTGEKVFLECVQDMDHENMFWYRQDPGLGLRLIYFSYDVKMKEKGDIPEGYSVSREKKERFSLILESASTNQTSMYLCASSWTSGLRWDEQYFGPGTRLTVT.

The chain couples TRBV7-9 to TRBJ2-5; 14 bases are shared with TRBD2. V lost 0 bases, J lost 4 bases, and 10 bases stayed unmatched. Germline loops: CDR1 SEHNR, CDR2 FQNEAQ (reference sequence). The CDR3 runs 19 residues. The CDR3 region has the DNA TGTGCCAGCAGCTTAGCGATGGGACTAGCGGGAGTAACAGTAGAGACCCAGTACTTC. This sequence encodes CASSLAMGLAGVTVETQYF.

This chain joins TRBV25-1 and TRBJ2-7; TRBD2 aligns across 7 bases. Germline V gene sequence: CDR1 MGHDK, CDR2 SYGVNS. The CDR3 consists of 18 residues. The V and J ends lost 2 bases and 4 bases, in that order; junction bases with no gene match: 17. The CDR3 spells CASSEIYGAGYIVYEQYF. The DNA of the CDR3 is TGTGCCAGCAGTGAAATTTATGGAGCGGGATACATTGTTTACGAGCAGTACTTC.

This clone was observed a handful of times. The V call is TRBV15, the J call TRBJ2-7, with 10 bases identical to TRBD2. After removal of 1 base from V and 2 bases from J, the junction contained 2 bases not matched to a gene. CDR3 length: 15 residues. The V gene's germline CDR1 is LNHNV and CDR2 YYDKDF (reference sequence). The CDR3 spells CATSRVLAGAYEQYF. DNA of the CDR3: TGTGCCACCAGCAGAGTGCTAGCGGGAGCCTACGAGCAGTACTTC.

The chain joins TRBV14 to TRBJ2-6; D might be TRBD2 (7 bases). Trimming cost V 4 bases and J 2 bases, with 9 bases left between them. Germline assignment: CDR1 SGHDN and CDR2 FVKESK. The CDR3 sequence is 15 residues long. CDR3 region: CASSRGGAGANVLTF. Written as DNA, the CDR3 is TGTGCCAGCAGCCGAGGGGGGGCTGGGGCCAACGTCCTGACTTTC.

The CDR3 nucleotides read TGTGCCACCCGACAGGACCTAGCCAAAAACATTCAGTACTTC. It encodes CATRQDLAKNIQYF. The chain links TRBV10-3 to TRBJ2-4; the D gene is possibly TRBD1 (6 bases). V shed 10 bases and J shed 0 bases, with 13 bases lying between them. Looked up from germline, CDR1 is ENHRY and CDR2 is SYGVKD. CDR3 size: 14 residues.

This clone turned up a few times. The chain uses TRBV19 and TRBJ1-5; maybe TRBD1 (6 bases). Per the germline V gene, CDR1 is LNHDA and CDR2 is SQIVND (reference sequence). V lost 6 bases, J lost 2 bases, and 14 bases lay in between. The CDR3 is 15 residues long. The CDR3 DNA sequence: TGTGCCAGTAGGTTAGACAGGACCGGCAATCAGCCCCAGCATTTT. Its translation is CASRLDRTGNQPQHF.

This chain joins TRBV27 and TRBJ1-1, with D unresolved. The V gene lost 0 bases and the J gene lost 12 bases, with 14 bases spanning the gap. The CDR3 loop spans 13 amino acids. The V gene's germline CDR1 is MNHEY and CDR2 SMNVEV (reference sequence). As DNA, the CDR3 is TGTGCCAGCAGTTTATCCAGACAAAGTAGTACTTTCTTT. This encodes CASSLSRQSSTFF.

The chain has TRBV27 and TRBJ2-7; D perhaps matches TRBD1 (6 bases). V shed 0 bases and J shed 0 bases, with 9 bases lying between them. The CDR3 has 15 amino acids. Germline CDR1 MNHEY, CDR2 SMNVEV (reference sequence). Here the CDR3 DNA reads TGTGCCAGCAGTTTATCAGGGGGTAGCTCCTACGAGCAGTACTTC. Translating it yields CASSLSGGSSYEQYF.

The rearrangement uses TRBV20-1 and TRBJ2-3, with 8 bases fitting TRBD2. Germline V gene data show CDR1 as DFQATT and CDR2 as SNEGSKA (reference sequence). J gave up 15 bases and V 6 bases, and 11 bases lay outside the gene matches. CDR3 length: 11 amino acids. This chain's CDR3 is CSAVSGIGLYF. CDR3 nucleotides: TGCAGTGCGGTTAGCGGGATCGGCCTCTATTTT.

This clone was seen more than once but under ten times. V usage is TRBV28 and J usage is TRBJ1-2; D remains ambiguous. The V gene's germline CDR1 is MDHEN and CDR2 SYDVKM. Trimming left V 1 base short and J 5 bases short, with 11 bases between. CDR3 size: 14 residues. CDR3 loop: CASSLSGRTYGYTF. CDR3 DNA sequence: TGTGCCAGCAGTTTATCAGGCAGAACGTATGGCTACACCTTC.

V is TRBV7-9 and J is TRBJ2-5; TRBD2 matches 11 bases. The CDR3 contains 17 residues. The germline V gene encodes CDR1 SEHNR and CDR2 FQNEAQ (reference sequence). The ends lost 1 base at V and 2 bases at J; junction bases unmatched: 6. The CDR3 sequence is CASSLGLAGGGQETQYF. The CDR3 DNA reads as TGTGCCAGCAGCTTAGGTCTAGCGGGAGGCGGGCAAGAGACCCAGTACTTC.

The V call is TRBV5-4, the J call TRBJ2-7, with D maybe TRBD2 (6 bases). V lost 2 bases, J lost 11 bases, and 14 bases lay in between. Germline CDR1 is SGHNT and CDR2 is YYREEE (reference sequence). The CDR3 is 12 residues long. The CDR3: CASSFTGDREYF. CDR3 coding DNA: TGTGCCAGCAGCTTCACGGGGGATAGGGAGTACTTC.